In its sample, the clone carrying this T cell receptor beta chain was seen many times. The data were obtained in a study of identical twins. Each cDNA held unique molecular identifiers, and template switching gave it a universal primer site. MiXCR, applied by TCRdb to the 5' RACE reads, yields one record per CDR3 protein. Of approximately 220,000 distinct CDR3 sequences in the sample, 7.5% are singletons; the top ten hold around 5%. The CDR3 contains 14 residues. Between the trimmed V and J ends, which lost 3 bases and 5 bases, there was a span of 13 bases. In addition, the sample was reused for a study of yellow fever vaccine responses in identical twins.

J is TRBJ2-5 and V is TRBV12-3 or TRBV12-4, with D possibly being TRBD2 (5 bases). The receptor comes from a woman younger than 35 in good health. Sequences were obtained from CD8+ T cells sorted from blood. CDR3 bases: TGTGCCAGCAGTTTGTGGGAGAGGGATGAGACCCAGTACTTC. It specifies CASSLWERDETQYF.